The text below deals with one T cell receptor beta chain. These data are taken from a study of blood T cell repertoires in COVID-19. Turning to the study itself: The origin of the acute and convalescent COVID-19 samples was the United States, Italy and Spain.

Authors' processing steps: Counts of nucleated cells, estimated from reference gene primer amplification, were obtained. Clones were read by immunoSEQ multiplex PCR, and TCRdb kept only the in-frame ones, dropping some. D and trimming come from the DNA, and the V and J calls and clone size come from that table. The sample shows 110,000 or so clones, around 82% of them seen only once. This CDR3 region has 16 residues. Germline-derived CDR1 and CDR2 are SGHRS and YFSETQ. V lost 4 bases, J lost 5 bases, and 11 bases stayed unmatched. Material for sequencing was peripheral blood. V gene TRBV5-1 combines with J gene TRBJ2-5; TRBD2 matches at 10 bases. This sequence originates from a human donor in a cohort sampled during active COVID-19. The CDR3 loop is CASSPGSGGGQETQYF. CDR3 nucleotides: TGCGCCAGCAGCCCTGGAAGCGGGGGGGGCCAGGAGACCCAGTACTTC.